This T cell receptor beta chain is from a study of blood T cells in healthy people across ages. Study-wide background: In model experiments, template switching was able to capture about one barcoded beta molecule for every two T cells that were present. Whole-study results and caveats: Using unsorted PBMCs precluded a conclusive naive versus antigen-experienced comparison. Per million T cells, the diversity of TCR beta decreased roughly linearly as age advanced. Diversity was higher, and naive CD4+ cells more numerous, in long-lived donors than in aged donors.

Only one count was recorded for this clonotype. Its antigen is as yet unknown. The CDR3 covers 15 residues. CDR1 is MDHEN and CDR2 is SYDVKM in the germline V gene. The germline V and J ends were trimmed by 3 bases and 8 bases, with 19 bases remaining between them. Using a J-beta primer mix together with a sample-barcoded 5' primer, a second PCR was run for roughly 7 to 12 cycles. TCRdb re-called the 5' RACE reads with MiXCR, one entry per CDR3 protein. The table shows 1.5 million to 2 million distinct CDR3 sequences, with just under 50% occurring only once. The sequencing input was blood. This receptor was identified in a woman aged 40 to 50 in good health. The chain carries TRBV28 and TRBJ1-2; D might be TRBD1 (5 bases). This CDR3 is CASSFRPFGGDGYTF. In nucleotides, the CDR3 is TGTGCCAGCAGTTTCCGCCCGTTTGGGGGGGACGGCTACACCTTC.